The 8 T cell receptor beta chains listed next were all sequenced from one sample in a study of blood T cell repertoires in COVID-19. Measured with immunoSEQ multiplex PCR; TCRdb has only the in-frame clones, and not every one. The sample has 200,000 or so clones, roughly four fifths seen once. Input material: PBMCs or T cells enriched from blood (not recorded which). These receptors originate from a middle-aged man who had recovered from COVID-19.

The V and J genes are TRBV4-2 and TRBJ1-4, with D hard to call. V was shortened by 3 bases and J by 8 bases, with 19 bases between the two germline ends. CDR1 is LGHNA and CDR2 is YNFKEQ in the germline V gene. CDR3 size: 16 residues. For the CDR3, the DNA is TGTGCCAGCAGCCAGTTTGACTACGGCCTCTTCGAAAAACTGTTTTTT. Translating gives CASSQFDYGLFEKLFF.

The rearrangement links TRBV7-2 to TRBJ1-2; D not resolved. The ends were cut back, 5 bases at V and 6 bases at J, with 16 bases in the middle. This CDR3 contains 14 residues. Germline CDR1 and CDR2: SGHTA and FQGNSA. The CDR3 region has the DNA TGTGCCAGCAGCCTTAGTGTATACGGTCATGGCTACACCTTC. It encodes CASSLSVYGHGYTF. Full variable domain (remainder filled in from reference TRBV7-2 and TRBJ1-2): GAGVSQSPSNKVTEKGKDVELRCDPISGHTALYWYRQSLGQGLEFLIYFQGNSAPDKSGLPSDRFSAERTGGSVSTLTIQRTQQEDSAVYLCASSLSVYGHGYTFGSGTRLTVV.

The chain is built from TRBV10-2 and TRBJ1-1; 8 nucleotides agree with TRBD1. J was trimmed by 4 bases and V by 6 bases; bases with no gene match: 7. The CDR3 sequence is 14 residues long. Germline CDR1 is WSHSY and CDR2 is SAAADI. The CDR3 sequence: CASSSGQGITEAFF. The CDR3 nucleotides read TGCGCCAGCAGCTCCGGACAGGGTATCACTGAAGCTTTCTTT.

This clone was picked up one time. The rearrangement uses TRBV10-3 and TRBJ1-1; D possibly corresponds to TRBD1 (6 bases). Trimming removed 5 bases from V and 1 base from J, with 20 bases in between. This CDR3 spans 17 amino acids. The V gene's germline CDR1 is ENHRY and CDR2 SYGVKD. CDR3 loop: CAISLSYGRGENTEAFF. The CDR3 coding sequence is TGTGCCATCAGTCTATCTTACGGGAGGGGGGAGAACACTGAAGCTTTCTTT.

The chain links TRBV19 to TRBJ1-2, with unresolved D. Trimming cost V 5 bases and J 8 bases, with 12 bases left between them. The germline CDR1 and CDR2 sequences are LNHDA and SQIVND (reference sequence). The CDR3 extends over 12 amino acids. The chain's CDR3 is CASSAYSGGYTF. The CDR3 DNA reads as TGTGCCAGTAGTGCCTACAGCGGCGGCTACACCTTC.

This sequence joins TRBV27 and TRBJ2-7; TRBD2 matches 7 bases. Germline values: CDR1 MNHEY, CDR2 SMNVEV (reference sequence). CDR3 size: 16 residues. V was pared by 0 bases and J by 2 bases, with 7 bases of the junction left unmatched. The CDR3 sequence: CASSLSSGVSPYEQYF. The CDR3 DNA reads TGTGCCAGCAGTTTATCGAGCGGGGTATCACCCTACGAGCAGTACTTC.

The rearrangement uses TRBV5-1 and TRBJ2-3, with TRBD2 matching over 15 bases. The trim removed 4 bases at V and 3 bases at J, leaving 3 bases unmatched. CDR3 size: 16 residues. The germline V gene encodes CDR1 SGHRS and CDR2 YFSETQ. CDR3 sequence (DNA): TGCGCCAGCAGCGCAGGACTAGCGGGGGGGACAGATACGCAGTATTTT. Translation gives CASSAGLAGGTDTQYF. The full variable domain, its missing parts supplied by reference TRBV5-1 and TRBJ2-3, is KAGVTQTPRYLIKTRGQQVTLSCSPISGHRSVSWYQQTPGQGLQFLFEYFSETQRNKGNFPGRFSGRQFSNSRSEMNVSTLELGDSALYLCASSAGLAGGTDTQYFGPGTRLTVL.

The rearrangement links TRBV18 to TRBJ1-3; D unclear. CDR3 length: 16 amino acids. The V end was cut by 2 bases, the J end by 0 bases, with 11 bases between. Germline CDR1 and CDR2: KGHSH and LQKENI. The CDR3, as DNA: TGTGCCAGCTCACCATCCCAGGCCAGCTCTGGAAACACCATATATTTT. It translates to CASSPSQASSGNTIYF. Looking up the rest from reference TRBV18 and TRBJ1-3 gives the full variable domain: NAGVMQNPRHLVRRRGQEARLRCSPMKGHSHVYWYRQLPEEGLKFMVYLQKENIIDESGMPKERFSAEFPKEGPSILRIQQVVRGDSAAYFCASSPSQASSGNTIYFGEGSWLTVV.